The 24 T cell receptor beta chains listed next were all sequenced from one sample in a study of shared clonotypes between healthy human individuals. Clones were sequenced by immunoSEQ multiplex PCR, and TCRdb holds only the in-frame ones, with some missing. This table holds about 480,000 clones, less than 85% found once. The sequencing sample was made of PBMCs. Source of these receptors: a woman between 40 and 55 years old in good health. Some clones in this sample may be carry-over from other donors' samples.

This clone occurred many times. This sequence joins TRBV18 and TRBJ1-1; D gene ambiguous. V lost 1 base to trimming and J lost 8 bases, with 11 bases between them. The CDR3 is 13 amino acids. Germline CDR1 and CDR2: KGHSH and LQKENI. The CDR3 bases are TGTGCCAGCTCACCACGGACTGGGTGGGAAGCTTTCTTT. Amino acid sequence: CASSPRTGWEAFF.

This clone came up a few times. CDR3 region: CASSEGGTNEKLFF. DNA for the CDR3: TGTGCCAGCTCAGAGGGGGGCACTAATGAAAAACTGTTTTTT. The chain carries TRBV18 and TRBJ1-4; tentative D call: TRBD1 (6 bases). Trimming removed 5 bases from V and 2 bases from J, with 9 bases in between. In germline, CDR1 is KGHSH, CDR2 LQKENI. This CDR3 has 14 amino acids.

The rearrangement uses TRBV18 and TRBJ1-1; TRBD1 matches at 7 bases. Germline loops: CDR1 KGHSH, CDR2 LQKENI. The CDR3 spans 16 residues. V lost 4 bases and J lost 7; bases outside the gene matches: 15. The CDR3 reads CASSLATTRQGGEAFF. The CDR3 bases are TGTGCCAGCTCACTGGCCACCACTAGGCAGGGGGGTGAAGCTTTCTTT.

The chain employs TRBV7-2 and TRBJ2-7, with TRBD2 matching over 14 bases. This CDR3 is 17 amino acids long. After removal of 3 bases from V and 5 bases from J, the junction contained 9 bases not matched to a gene. Germline assignment: CDR1 SGHTA and CDR2 FQGNSA. CDR3 loop: CASSFSVGTSGSHEQYF. In DNA form, the CDR3 reads TGTGCCAGCAGCTTTAGCGTTGGGACTAGCGGGAGCCACGAGCAGTACTTC.

The chain uses TRBV7-2 and TRBJ2-1; TRBD2 aligns across 8 bases. J lost 5 bases, V lost 5 bases, and 5 bases had no gene match. This CDR3 has 14 residues. Germline V gene data show CDR1 as SGHTA and CDR2 as FQGNSA. DNA for the CDR3: TGTGCCAGCAGCCTGAGCGGGGGTAACAATGAGCAGTTCTTC. It yields the protein CASSLSGGNNEQFF.

The chain uses TRBV5-5 and TRBJ2-6, with TRBD2 matching 13 bases. The germline V gene has CDR1 SGHKS and CDR2 YYEKEE (reference sequence). This CDR3 contains 18 residues. Unmatched junction bases numbered 6, after V lost 4 bases and J lost 2 bases. The CDR3 DNA follows: TGTGCCAGCAGCCGGACTAGCGGGAGACCAACTGGGGCCAACGTCCTGACTTTC. This encodes CASSRTSGRPTGANVLTF.

The genes are TRBV28 and TRBJ1-4; D is ambiguous. CDR1 is MDHEN, CDR2 SYDVKM, per germline. CDR3 length: 14 residues. Trimming stripped 6 bases from V and 6 bases from J, with 14 bases between. Written as DNA, the CDR3 is TGTGCCAGCAGGCTGTCCCTATCCCATGAAAAACTGTTTTTT. Protein: CASRLSLSHEKLFF.

This sequence joins TRBV11-2 and TRBJ2-1; D is undetermined. V lost 0 bases to trimming and J lost 7 bases, with 10 bases between them. Germline V gene sequence: CDR1 SGHAT, CDR2 FQNNGV. The CDR3 loop spans 14 amino acids. In DNA form, the CDR3 reads TGTGCCAGCAGCTTAGACTTGCGGTGGAATGAGCAGTTCTTC. Its protein is CASSLDLRWNEQFF.

J is TRBJ1-2 and V is TRBV5-1; 8 nucleotides match TRBD1. Germline CDR1 SGHRS, CDR2 YFSETQ. This CDR3 contains 14 residues. The ends lost 4 bases at V and 1 base at J; junction bases unmatched: 3. CDR3 sequence reads: CASSTGGHNYGYTF. The DNA for the CDR3 is TGCGCCAGCAGCACAGGGGGGCATAACTATGGCTACACCTTC.

The rearrangement links TRBV19 to TRBJ2-2; D is uncertain. Trimming left V 3 bases short and J 6 bases short, with 17 bases between. Germline V lookup: CDR1 LNHDA, CDR2 SQIVND (reference sequence). The CDR3 totals 16 residues. CDR3 in amino acids: CASSMAKLVGPGELFF. The CDR3, as DNA: TGTGCCAGTAGTATGGCAAAGCTGGTCGGACCCGGGGAGCTGTTTTTT. The full variable domain, in which reference TRBV19 and TRBJ2-2 provide the parts outside the CDR3, is DGGITQSPKYLFRKEGQNVTLSCEQNLNHDAMYWYRQDPGQGLRLIYYSQIVNDFQKGDIAEGYSVSREKKESFPLTVTSAQKNPTAFYLCASSMAKLVGPGELFFGEGSRLTVL.

This chain joins TRBV9 and TRBJ2-2; 9 bases line up with TRBD2. The V segment lost 4 bases and the J segment 4 bases; nucleotides outside the gene matches: 8. CDR3 length: 16 amino acids. From germline, CDR1 is SGDLS and CDR2 YYNGEE. The chain's CDR3 is CASSFSGSGVTGELFF. The CDR3 nucleotides read TGTGCCAGCAGCTTTAGCGGGAGTGGCGTCACCGGGGAGCTGTTTTTT. Full variable domain (missing parts from reference TRBV9 and TRBJ2-2): DSGVTQTPKHLITATGQRVTLRCSPRSGDLSVYWYQQSLDQGLQFLIQYYNGEERAKGNILERFSAQQFPDLHSELNLSSLELGDSALYFCASSFSGSGVTGELFFGEGSRLTVL.

V is TRBV10-1 and J is TRBJ2-7; D unresolved. Germline CDR1 reads WNHNN; CDR2 reads SYGVQD (reference sequence). The CDR3 consists of 13 residues. With 2 bases removed from V and 1 base from J, the gap between germline ends came to 6 bases. The CDR3: CASSEADSYEQYF. The DNA for the CDR3 is TGCGCCAGCAGTGAGGCGGATTCCTACGAGCAGTACTTC.

The gene calls are TRBV15 and TRBJ2-2, with 7 bases that match TRBD1. Germline loops: CDR1 LNHNV, CDR2 YYDKDF (reference sequence). Trimming at V came to 5 bases and at J to 5 bases, leaving 5 bases not matched to a gene. The CDR3 spans 14 residues. The chain's CDR3 is CATSVLQGTGELFF. DNA for the CDR3: TGTGCCACCAGCGTTCTACAGGGGACCGGGGAGCTGTTTTTT.

The chain carries TRBV28 and TRBJ2-1; TRBD2 aligns across 13 bases. The CDR3 has 14 amino acids. Germline V gene data show CDR1 as MDHEN and CDR2 as SYDVKM. Germline trimming cut 6 bases from V and 12 bases from J; bases unmatched to any gene: 8. The CDR3 coding sequence is TGTGCCAGCAGCCGGACTAGCGGGAGAGAGGGGCAGTTCTTC. Its protein is CASSRTSGREGQFF.

This clone appeared a few times. The chain uses TRBV28 and TRBJ2-2; 8 bases map to TRBD2. With V trimmed by 10 bases and J by 4 bases, 14 bases remained unmatched. Looked up from germline, CDR1 is MDHEN and CDR2 is SYDVKM. This CDR3 spans 16 amino acids. CDR3 in amino acids: CATSVGREVLTGELFF. Here the CDR3 DNA reads TGTGCCACCTCAGTGGGGCGGGAGGTACTCACCGGGGAGCTGTTTTTT. Together with reference TRBV28 and TRBJ2-2, the CDR3 gives the full variable domain: DVKVTQSSRYLVKRTGEKVFLECVQDMDHENMFWYRQDPGLGLRLIYFSYDVKMKEKGDIPEGYSVSREKKERFSLILESASTNQTSMYLCATSVGREVLTGELFFGEGSRLTVL.

V gene TRBV6-5 combines with J gene TRBJ2-7; D is ambiguous. This CDR3 spans 12 amino acids. Trimming removed 8 bases at V and 2 bases at J, with 10 bases between. Looked up from germline, CDR1 is MNHEY and CDR2 is SVGAGI. The CDR3 DNA reads as TGTGCCAGCGGGGAAATAACCTACGAGCAGTACTTC. Its protein product is CASGEITYEQYF.

The chain carries TRBV28 and TRBJ2-1; TRBD1 matches 9 bases. The J segment lost 9 bases and the V segment lost 5 bases, leaving 14 bases of the junction unmatched. The CDR3 length is 16 residues. Germline V lookup: CDR1 MDHEN, CDR2 SYDVKM. The CDR3 nucleotides read TGTGCCAGCAGTCAGAGATCGGGACAGGGATTCGCTGAGCAGTTCTTC. This encodes CASSQRSGQGFAEQFF.

V usage is TRBV5-1 and J usage is TRBJ2-1; 12 bases agree with TRBD2. CDR3 length: 15 amino acids. CDR1 is SGHRS, CDR2 YFSETQ, per germline. The V segment lost 3 bases and the J segment 7 bases; nucleotides outside the gene matches: 5. The CDR3 DNA reads as TGCGCCAGCAGCTCGACTAGCGGGAGTCTTAATGAGCAGTTCTTC. This encodes CASSSTSGSLNEQFF.

The chain combines TRBV7-2 with TRBJ2-7; D perhaps matches TRBD2 (6 bases). CDR1 and CDR2 (germline): SGHTA, FQGNSA. CDR3 length equals 16 residues. Trimming cost V 4 bases and J 2 bases, with 18 bases left between them. The CDR3, as DNA: TGTGCCAGCAGCTCTCGGGGGAATAGACAGCCCTACGAGCAGTACTTC. Translating it yields CASSSRGNRQPYEQYF. Supplemented by reference TRBV7-2 and TRBJ2-7, the full variable domain reads GAGVSQSPSNKVTEKGKDVELRCDPISGHTALYWYRQSLGQGLEFLIYFQGNSAPDKSGLPSDRFSAERTGGSVSTLTIQRTQQEDSAVYLCASSSRGNRQPYEQYFGPGTRLTVT.

The J gene is TRBJ2-5, the V gene TRBV30, with TRBD2 matching over 9 bases. The germline gives CDR1 GTSNPN, CDR2 SVGIG (reference sequence). CDR3 length: 14 residues. J was trimmed by 4 bases and V by 4 bases; bases with no gene match: 7. CDR3 region: CAWTSGVGGETQYF. CDR3 DNA: TGTGCCTGGACTAGCGGGGTCGGGGGAGAGACCCAGTACTTC. Filled out from reference TRBV30 and TRBJ2-5, the complete variable domain reads SQTIHQWPATLVQPVGSPLSLECTVEGTSNPNLYWYRQAAGRGLQLLFYSVGIGQISSEVPQNLSASRPQDRQFILSSKKLLLSDSGFYLCAWTSGVGGETQYFGPGTRLLVL.

The CDR3 reads CASSRTSGSRNEQYF. The CDR3 coding sequence is TGTGCCAGCAGCAGAACTAGCGGGAGCAGGAACGAGCAGTACTTC. V is TRBV5-4 and J is TRBJ2-7; 11 bases are a match to TRBD2. Germline CDR1 is SGHNT and CDR2 is YYREEE (reference sequence). V trimming: 4 bases; J trimming: 5 bases; junction bases outside the gene matches: 8. This CDR3 contains 15 residues.

The genes are TRBV28 and TRBJ1-5; D call uncertain. The CDR3 is 14 residues long. In germline, CDR1 is MDHEN, CDR2 SYDVKM. The V end lost 1 base, the J end lost 11 bases, and 15 bases lay between the germline ends. The CDR3 coding sequence is TGTGCCAGCAGTTTATTAGAGGGTTTAAGGTCCCAGCATTTT. Its protein product is CASSLLEGLRSQHF. Looking up the rest from reference TRBV28 and TRBJ1-5 gives the full variable domain: DVKVTQSSRYLVKRTGEKVFLECVQDMDHENMFWYRQDPGLGLRLIYFSYDVKMKEKGDIPEGYSVSREKKERFSLILESASTNQTSMYLCASSLLEGLRSQHFGDGTRLSIL.

This rearrangement joins TRBV10-2 to TRBJ1-2; D not resolved. Trimming took off 2 bases at V and 2 bases at J, with 9 bases between the two ends. The CDR3 totals 14 residues. Looked up from germline, CDR1 is WSHSY and CDR2 is SAAADI. CDR3 nucleotide sequence: TGCGCCAGCAGTGAGCTCCGGGAAAACTATGGCTACACCTTC. Protein product: CASSELRENYGYTF.

V is TRBV15 and J is TRBJ2-7; TRBD1 agrees at 9 bases. This CDR3 is built from 15 residues. In germline, CDR1 is LNHNV, CDR2 YYDKDF (reference sequence). V lost 4 bases, J lost 5 bases, and 9 bases stayed unmatched. CDR3: CATSKTQGQGHEQYF. For the CDR3, the DNA is TGTGCCACCAGCAAAACCCAGGGACAGGGACACGAGCAGTACTTC.